The TCR beta chain under discussion was sequenced for a study of identical twins. TCRdb used MiXCR to reprocess the 5' RACE reads, holding one entry per CDR3 protein. The table includes approximately 690,000 distinct CDR3 sequences, approximately 6.1% detected once. The TCR was taken from a man between 18 and 29 years old in good health. Sequencing was carried out using naive T cells sorted from blood.

The CDR3 DNA reads TGTGCCAGCAGTGAATATATTCCCGGCCTCTCTGGAAACACCATATATTTT. Protein sequence: CASSEYIPGLSGNTIYF. The gene calls are TRBV25-1 and TRBJ1-3; D gene uncertain. This CDR3 comprises 17 residues. The germline gives CDR1 MGHDK, CDR2 SYGVNS. V was cut by 0 bases and J by 0 bases, with 12 bases left in between. Full variable domain (outside the CDR3, taken from reference TRBV25-1 and TRBJ1-3): EADIYQTPRYLVIGTGKKITLECSQTMGHDKMYWYQQDPGMELHLIHYSYGVNSTEKGDLSSESTVSRIRTEHFPLTLESARPSHTSQYLCASSEYIPGLSGNTIYFGEGSWLTVV.